This T cell receptor beta chain was recovered during a study of blood T cell repertoires in COVID-19. The length of the CDR3 is 18 residues. Germline CDR1 is PRHDT and CDR2 is FYEKMQ (reference sequence). The trim removed 2 bases at V and 1 base at J, leaving 10 bases unmatched. The repertoire was sequenced with immunoSEQ multiplex PCR; TCRdb's copy has only in-frame clones and lacks some. The data hold some 140,000 clones, with about 77% observed a single time. This sequence joins TRBV13 and TRBJ2-3; the match to TRBD2 covers 9 bases. The sequence came from a man older than 75 with acute or convalescent COVID-19. The sequencing input was peripheral blood. CDR3 region: CASSLIRGGATRTDTQYF. The CDR3 coding sequence is TGTGCCAGCAGCTTAATTCGCGGGGGGGCCACGCGCACAGATACGCAGTATTTT.